The 10 T cell receptor beta chains below were found in one sample sequenced in a study of T cell changes during pregnancy in multiple sclerosis. Generated by immunoSEQ multiplex PCR, the TCRdb table keeps only in-frame clones and is missing some. Here the sample spans over 50,000 clones, 92% being singletons. The specimen was CD4+ T cells from peripheral blood mononuclear cells, collected after pregnancy. These receptors were collected from a female donor with multiple sclerosis, enrolled in a pregnancy study.

The chain uses TRBV30 and TRBJ2-2, with a possible D match to TRBD1 (5 bases). Germline V gene data show CDR1 as GTSNPN and CDR2 as SVGIG (reference sequence). This CDR3 region has 13 residues. Deletions cut 0 bases from V and 6 bases from J, with 8 bases between. CDR3 coding DNA: TGTGCCTGGAGTGTCAGGGTATCCGGGGAGCTGTTTTTT. Protein product: CAWSVRVSGELFF.

The chain employs TRBV30 and TRBJ2-7; D is uncertain. The germline V gene has CDR1 GTSNPN and CDR2 SVGIG (reference sequence). The V gene lost 8 bases and the J gene lost 3 bases, with 8 bases spanning the gap. This CDR3 is built from 10 residues. The DNA for the CDR3 is TGTGCCCGTCCCTGCTACGAGCAGTACTTC. Protein product: CARPCYEQYF.

This clone has just one count. The chain employs TRBV19 and TRBJ2-1; 7 nucleotides agree with TRBD2. Germline CDR1 is LNHDA and CDR2 is SQIVND (reference sequence). The CDR3 consists of 15 residues. Trimming took 1 base from V and 5 from J; bases not matched to a gene: 5. CDR3 sequence (DNA): TGTGCCAGTAGTATAGGTTTCAGCGGGAACAATGAGCAGTTCTTC. Its protein product is CASSIGFSGNNEQFF.

A single count supports this clone. This chain uses TRBV7-2 with TRBJ2-3; 14 bases map to TRBD2. The V segment lost 5 bases and the J segment 5 bases; nucleotides outside the gene matches: 6. CDR1 and CDR2 (germline): SGHTA, FQGNSA. The CDR3 totals 16 residues. CDR3: CASSTTSGRAGDTQYF. CDR3 coding DNA: TGTGCCAGCAGCACGACTAGCGGGAGGGCCGGAGATACGCAGTATTTT. The full variable domain, with the rest looked up from reference TRBV7-2 and TRBJ2-3, is GAGVSQSPSNKVTEKGKDVELRCDPISGHTALYWYRQSLGQGLEFLIYFQGNSAPDKSGLPSDRFSAERTGGSVSTLTIQRTQQEDSAVYLCASSTTSGRAGDTQYFGPGTRLTVL.

The rearrangement links TRBV27 to TRBJ2-1, with TRBD2 matching 9 bases. The trim removed 2 bases at V and 6 bases at J, leaving 5 bases unmatched. The CDR3 loop spans 15 amino acids. Germline assignment: CDR1 MNHEY and CDR2 SMNVEV (reference sequence). The CDR3 is CASSLRSGRGNEQFF. For the CDR3, the DNA is TGTGCCAGCAGTTTACGTAGCGGGAGAGGCAATGAGCAGTTCTTC.

This sequence joins TRBV30 and TRBJ2-7, with 11 bases lining up with TRBD1. The V segment lost 2 bases and the J segment 2 bases; nucleotides outside the gene matches: 5. Per germline, CDR1 GTSNPN and CDR2 SVGIG (reference sequence). The CDR3 is 15 residues long. This chain's CDR3 is CAWSLGQGGTYEQYF. The CDR3 DNA sequence: TGTGCCTGGAGTCTGGGACAGGGGGGGACCTACGAGCAGTACTTC.

V usage is TRBV9 and J usage is TRBJ2-5; TRBD2 might be the D (7 bases). Germline lookup yields CDR1 SGDLS and CDR2 YYNGEE. This CDR3 contains 15 residues. Trimming shortened V by 1 base and J by 5 bases, and 15 bases separated the two germline ends. Written as DNA, the CDR3 is TGTGCCAGCAGCGTATTGGGGGCGGGGGAGGAGACCCAGTACTTC. Its protein product is CASSVLGAGEETQYF.

This clone came up a few times. The chain has TRBV19 and TRBJ1-2; D gene uncertain. Per germline, CDR1 LNHDA and CDR2 SQIVND (reference sequence). V was pared by 7 bases and J by 7 bases, with 13 bases between. CDR3 length: 12 amino acids. As DNA, the CDR3 is TGTGCCAGTACTCAAGTCGGGAGTGGCTACACCTTC. It yields the protein CASTQVGSGYTF. The whole variable domain, filled in from reference TRBV19 and TRBJ1-2, reads DGGITQSPKYLFRKEGQNVTLSCEQNLNHDAMYWYRQDPGQGLRLIYYSQIVNDFQKGDIAEGYSVSREKKESFPLTVTSAQKNPTAFYLCASTQVGSGYTFGSGTRLTVV.

The rearrangement joins TRBV18 to TRBJ1-1; tentatively, D is TRBD1 (5 bases). The CDR3 contains 14 residues. Germline V CDR1 and CDR2: KGHSH, LQKENI. The germline V and J ends were trimmed by 4 bases and 4 bases, with 13 bases remaining between them. CDR3 region: CASSRGQGGTEAFF. In nucleotides, the CDR3 is TGTGCCAGCTCACGCGGACAAGGCGGCACTGAAGCTTTCTTT.

The rearrangement uses TRBV10-3 and TRBJ2-1; 7 nucleotides line up with TRBD1. The V segment lost 0 bases and the J segment 7 bases; nucleotides outside the gene matches: 6. CDR1 is ENHRY, CDR2 SYGVKD, per germline. CDR3 length: 15 amino acids. CDR3 DNA sequence: TGTGCCATCAGTGAGTCACCGACAGGGAAGAATGAGCAGTTCTTC. Its translation: CAISESPTGKNEQFF.